Sequencing of this TCR beta chain was carried out in a study of T cell responses to AZD1222 COVID-19 vaccine. Generated by immunoSEQ multiplex PCR, the TCRdb table keeps only in-frame clones and is missing some. The sample contains some 150,000 clones, approximately 85% of which appear only once. Study-level points and caveats: Spike was spanned by vaccine-associated CD4 TCRs, which were dominant at 160-218 and 743-854. Reports say nearly half of spike-specific TCRs go after unmutated variant regions. Females outnumbered males among donors, who were mostly white British; clonal diversity was possibly underestimated.

As concerns this clone: Its specificity is unknown.

CDR3 size: 14 residues. Germline values: CDR1 MNHEY, CDR2 SVGAGI. J gave up 0 bases and V 4 bases, and 2 bases lay outside the gene matches. The sequencing used peripheral blood, collected 28 days after the second dose of the MenACWY control vaccine. The chain joins TRBV6-5 to TRBJ1-1, with 7 bases matching TRBD1. This receptor was identified in an adult who received the MenACWY meningococcal vaccine as a control. CDR3 sequence reads: CASSWDSMNTEAFF. The CDR3 DNA reads TGTGCCAGCAGTTGGGACAGTATGAACACTGAAGCTTTCTTT.